This TCR beta chain originates from a study of regulatory T cells in long-lasting Graves disease. Study-wide context: To qualify as persistent, Graves' disease required over 5 years of antithyroid drugs with positive TSH receptor antibodies.

The CDR3 is 14 amino acids. With 4 bases removed from V and 4 bases from J, the gap between germline ends came to 14 bases. CDR1 SGHTS and CDR2 YDEGEE come from the germline V gene. This clonotype was picked up a small number of times. Antigen: not known. Investigators prepared the TCR beta libraries by applying iRepertoire HTBI primers and Arm-PCR of CDR3 regions. Via MiXCR, TCRdb re-called the multiplex PCR reads, giving one row per CDR3 protein. Altogether roughly 450,000 distinct CDR3 sequences are present, around 20% being singletons, with the ten largest covering 7.8%. General study points: Analysis covered peripheral blood alone, not thyroid tissue. Those with persistent Graves' had less TCR diversity than newly diagnosed patients.

Specified time point: persistent/refractory GD, antithyroid drugs over 5 years with positive TRAb. Researchers made the TCR library from RNA that was extracted from PBMCs. This sequence originates from a female donor with Graves disease. The chain is built from TRBV5-8 and TRBJ2-5; D perhaps matches TRBD2 (6 bases). Here the sequenced sample was peripheral blood mononuclear cells (PBMCs), taken when the disease was refractory, from a patient treated with antithyroid drugs. For the CDR3, the DNA is TGTGCCAGCAGCCTCGGAGGGCCTGTAGAGACCCAGTACTTC. Residues: CASSLGGPVETQYF.